The T cell receptor (beta chain) described here comes from a study of T-cell memory formation after mild COVID-19. TCRdb passed the 5' RACE reads through MiXCR, listing each CDR3 protein once. Altogether 250,000 to 300,000 distinct CDR3 sequences are present, around 15% being singletons, with the ten largest covering around a fifth. Trimming pared 5 bases from V and 9 bases from J, leaving 20 bases between. The CDR3 contains 15 residues. As to this clonotype: Its antigen is undetermined.

Findings and caveats of the study: CD8+ contracting clones occupied EMRA, while CD4+ ones occupied mainly CM and EM.

Material for sequencing was PBMCs or a T cell subset sorted from them (not recorded which). The clonotype was recovered from a man aged 18 to 29 who had mild COVID-19 (a few samples of this study predate the infection). Cell type and time point are not known. The chain has TRBV12-3 or TRBV12-4 and TRBJ2-1; weak D call: TRBD1 (5 bases). The CDR3 protein is CASSPQGSGPSEQFF. The CDR3 nucleotides are TGTGCCAGCAGTCCCCAGGGAAGTGGTCCGTCTGAGCAGTTCTTC.